One and the same sample provided the 24 T cell receptor beta chains below, sequenced in a study of PD-L1 blockade in urothelial cancer. Time point meaning: pretreatment peripheral blood. Produced via immunoSEQ multiplex PCR; TCRdb's table is partial and in-frame only. This sample has about 50,000 clones, with around 84% found just once. Sequenced material: PBMCs, taken around atezolizumab (anti-PD-L1) treatment. Source of these receptors: an older man with urothelial cancer.

The chain has TRBV5-4 and TRBJ2-3; 8 bases map to TRBD2. The germline V gene has CDR1 SGHNT and CDR2 YYREEE (reference sequence). V was pared by 4 bases and J by 4 bases, with 8 bases of the junction left unmatched. There are 15 residues in the CDR3. The CDR3 loop reads CASSPGLGGADTQYF. In nucleotides, the CDR3 is TGTGCCAGCAGCCCGGGACTAGGGGGGGCAGATACGCAGTATTTT.

This clone was picked up many times. V usage is TRBV7-2 and J usage is TRBJ2-2; no definite D call. The germline V gene has CDR1 SGHTA and CDR2 FQGNSA. V was cut by 5 bases and J by 4 bases, with 14 bases left in between. This CDR3 contains 15 residues. The CDR3 DNA reads as TGTGCCAGCAGCCCAGGTGGCAGTCGCACCGGGGAGCTGTTTTTT. Translation: CASSPGGSRTGELFF.

Here the CDR3 DNA reads TGTGCCAGCAGCCTGGGGGGACTAGCGGGACGAGGAGAGACCCAGTACTTC. Protein sequence: CASSLGGLAGRGETQYF. The chain uses TRBV7-2 and TRBJ2-5; 13 bases agree with TRBD2. CDR1 SGHTA and CDR2 FQGNSA come from the germline V gene. The CDR3 spans 17 residues. V shed 5 bases and J 4 bases; nucleotides not matched to a gene: 10. Full variable domain (outside the CDR3, taken from reference TRBV7-2 and TRBJ2-5): GAGVSQSPSNKVTEKGKDVELRCDPISGHTALYWYRQSLGQGLEFLIYFQGNSAPDKSGLPSDRFSAERTGGSVSTLTIQRTQQEDSAVYLCASSLGGLAGRGETQYFGPGTRLLVL.

As DNA, the CDR3 is TGTGCCAGCATTTCAGTCTTTACGTACTATGGCTACACCTTC. This codes for CASISVFTYYGYTF. The chain uses TRBV28 and TRBJ1-2; D gene unclear. The germline V and J ends were trimmed by 7 bases and 3 bases, with 15 bases remaining between them. Germline CDR1 is MDHEN and CDR2 is SYDVKM. CDR3 size: 14 residues.

The V gene is TRBV7-3, the J gene TRBJ2-1, with D tentatively TRBD2 (5 bases). With 8 bases removed from V and 2 bases from J, the gap between germline ends came to 16 bases. Germline V gene data show CDR1 as SGHTA and CDR2 as FQGTGA. This CDR3 contains 15 residues. The CDR3, as DNA: TGTGCCAGCGACTCTTCCGGGGAGACCTACAATGAGCAGTTCTTC. Translating gives CASDSSGETYNEQFF.

The chain carries TRBV28 and TRBJ1-5; 10 nucleotides match TRBD1. Germline assignment: CDR1 MDHEN and CDR2 SYDVKM. Losses at the gene ends were 2 bases for V and 9 bases for J; bases not matched to a gene: 13. CDR3 length: 17 amino acids. For the CDR3, the DNA is TGTGCCAGCAGTTTACCCCGGACAGGGGGGATTATGATGCCCCAGCATTTT. It encodes CASSLPRTGGIMMPQHF.

J is TRBJ1-1 and V is TRBV19, with D hard to call. Germline-derived CDR1 and CDR2 are LNHDA and SQIVND (reference sequence). The CDR3 is made up of 13 amino acids. Deletions cut 3 bases from V and 7 bases from J, with 12 bases between. The CDR3 DNA sequence: TGTGCCAGTAGTATCGGGATGCTGGGTGAAGCTTTCTTT. Protein: CASSIGMLGEAFF.

This clone has more than one count but fewer than ten. The chain joins TRBV19 to TRBJ1-6, with a weak D call TRBD1 (5 bases). CDR3 length: 11 residues. Trimming took 6 bases from V and 14 from J, leaving 11 bases between them. Germline CDR1 is LNHDA and CDR2 is SQIVND (reference sequence). The CDR3 DNA sequence: TGTGCCAGTAGCACAGGTTTCACCCTCCACTTT. It codes for CASSTGFTLHF.

The gene calls are TRBV6-1 and TRBJ1-2; TRBD1 agrees at 8 bases. This CDR3 has 15 residues. Trimming removed 0 bases from V and 4 bases from J; junction bases left unmatched: 4. Germline assignment: CDR1 MNHNS and CDR2 SASEGT. CDR3 nucleotides: TGTGCCAGCAGTGAAGCTGTAACAGGGGGCTATGGCTACACCTTC. Translation gives CASSEAVTGGYGYTF.

This sequence joins TRBV7-2 and TRBJ2-1, with 10 bases matching TRBD2. This CDR3 has 15 amino acids. Germline trimming cut 4 bases from V and 7 bases from J; bases unmatched to any gene: 7. Per germline, CDR1 SGHTA and CDR2 FQGNSA. The DNA of the CDR3 is TGTGCCAGCAGCTCGTACGGGACTAGCGTGAATGAGCAGTTCTTC. Translating it yields CASSSYGTSVNEQFF.

V and J are TRBV6-5 and TRBJ2-7; 10 bases are shared with TRBD1. CDR3 length: 15 amino acids. CDR1 is MNHEY and CDR2 is SVGAGI in the germline V gene. With V trimmed by 3 bases and J by 6 bases, 8 bases remained unmatched. CDR3 nucleotide sequence: TGTGCCAGCAGTTATAAAGGGACAGGGGATCGCGAGCAGTACTTC. Protein product: CASSYKGTGDREQYF.

Ten or more counts support this clone. The chain employs TRBV19 and TRBJ1-5, with 8 positions matching TRBD1. The CDR3 length is 16 residues. The germline CDR1 and CDR2 sequences are LNHDA and SQIVND (reference sequence). Germline trimming cut 5 bases from V and 5 bases from J; bases unmatched to any gene: 11. The CDR3 protein is CASSVRGQLKDQPQHF. The CDR3 DNA is TGTGCCAGTAGTGTCAGGGGGCAGCTTAAGGATCAGCCCCAGCATTTT.

V is TRBV30 and J is TRBJ2-7, with D hard to call. There are 11 residues in the CDR3. Germline assignment: CDR1 GTSNPN and CDR2 SVGIG (reference sequence). The V end lost 1 base, the J end lost 4 bases, and 5 bases lay between the germline ends. The DNA for the CDR3 is TGTGCCTGGAGTGGCAGGTACGAGCAGTACTTC. Amino acid sequence: CAWSGRYEQYF.

The V call is TRBV5-1, the J call TRBJ1-3; D gene uncertain. The CDR3 contains 15 residues. Trimming removed 0 bases at V and 3 bases at J, with 10 bases between. Germline values: CDR1 SGHRS, CDR2 YFSETQ. The CDR3 here is CASSLDGSFGNTIYF. The CDR3 nucleotides read TGCGCCAGCAGCTTGGACGGTAGTTTTGGAAACACCATATATTTT.

This clone was recorded once. The chain recombines TRBV6-5 with TRBJ1-1; 7 nucleotides match TRBD1. V gave up 6 bases and J gave up 2 bases; unmatched junction bases: 9. The CDR3 has 15 amino acids. Germline assignment: CDR1 MNHEY and CDR2 SVGAGI. This chain's CDR3 is CASRQQGRRNTEAFF. The CDR3, as DNA: TGTGCCAGCAGGCAACAGGGGCGGCGAAACACTGAAGCTTTCTTT.

The chain is built from TRBV18 and TRBJ1-2; 7 bases align to TRBD1. Trimming cost V 3 bases and J 0 bases; bases outside gene matches: 13. The CDR3 contains 18 residues. The V gene's germline CDR1 is KGHSH and CDR2 LQKENI. The CDR3 DNA follows: TGTGCCAGCTCACCCAACGGTCCCGGGACAGCAGCTAACTATGGCTACACCTTC. Encoded protein: CASSPNGPGTAANYGYTF.

This rearrangement joins TRBV5-6 to TRBJ1-4, with 11 positions matching TRBD1. The germline gives CDR1 SGHDT, CDR2 YYEEEE. The CDR3 has 15 amino acids. V gave up 4 bases and J gave up 4 bases; unmatched junction bases: 3. CDR3 DNA sequence: TGTGCCAGCAGCGGGGGGACAGGGGGTAATGAAAAACTGTTTTTT. Its translation: CASSGGTGGNEKLFF.

This chain uses TRBV6-1 with TRBJ1-1; D gene uncertain. Trimming stripped 7 bases from V and 1 base from J, with 10 bases between. The germline V gene has CDR1 MNHNS and CDR2 SASEGT. CDR3 length: 13 residues. CDR3: CASKQSSNTEAFF. The CDR3 bases are TGTGCCAGCAAACAGTCATCGAACACTGAAGCTTTCTTT.

V and J are TRBV7-2 and TRBJ1-5, with D uncertain. The CDR3 contains 13 residues. V was trimmed by 5 bases and J by 5 bases, leaving 10 bases between them. Germline CDR1 and CDR2: SGHTA and FQGNSA. The CDR3 bases are TGTGCCAGCAGCCGCGGTCCAGATCAGCCCCAGCATTTT. Its protein is CASSRGPDQPQHF.

In its sample, this clone was seen a few times. This sequence joins TRBV5-7 and TRBJ2-1, with a possible D match to TRBD1 (5 bases). TRBV5-7 is known as an ORF, though its function is uncertain. Trimming stripped 4 bases from V and 5 bases from J, with 19 bases between. The CDR3 runs to 16 residues. The CDR3: CASSPLAAGSHNEQFF. DNA of the CDR3: TGTGCCAGCAGCCCCCTCGCGGCAGGGTCCCACAATGAGCAGTTCTTC.

This rearrangement joins TRBV5-4 to TRBJ2-2, with 7 bases matching TRBD2. CDR1 is SGHNT, CDR2 YYREEE, per germline (reference sequence). The V and J ends lost 4 bases and 3 bases, in that order; junction bases with no gene match: 6. The CDR3 sequence is 15 residues long. CDR3 nucleotide sequence: TGTGCCAGCAGCCCTCATGCGGGAGACACCGGGGAGCTGTTTTTT. This gives the protein CASSPHAGDTGELFF.

This clone showed up just once. V and J are TRBV7-6 and TRBJ2-7, with 11 bases matching TRBD2. Unmatched junction bases numbered 8, after V lost 4 bases and J lost 6 bases. The germline CDR1 and CDR2 sequences are SGHVS and FNYEAQ. This CDR3 region has 15 residues. The CDR3 loop is CASSSLAGGTGEQYF. CDR3 bases: TGTGCCAGCAGCTCGCTAGCGGGAGGTACGGGCGAGCAGTACTTC.

The chain joins TRBV5-4 to TRBJ2-5, with 9 bases that match TRBD1. The CDR3 length is 16 residues. Germline CDR1 and CDR2: SGHNT and YYREEE (reference sequence). After removal of 3 bases from V and 5 bases from J, the junction contained 11 bases not matched to a gene. CDR3 coding DNA: TGTGCCAGCAGCTCGGGACAGGGTGGGGGCCGGGAGACCCAGTACTTC. This codes for CASSSGQGGGRETQYF.

The J gene is TRBJ2-1, the V gene TRBV14; D is undetermined. The germline V and J ends were trimmed by 6 bases and 7 bases, with 7 bases remaining between them. Per the germline V gene, CDR1 is SGHDN and CDR2 is FVKESK. The CDR3 has 11 amino acids. CDR3 sequence reads: CASSQVNEQFF. The DNA for the CDR3 is TGTGCCAGCAGTCAGGTTAATGAGCAGTTCTTC.